These 8 T cell receptor beta chains originate from one sample sequenced in a study of shared clonotypes between healthy human individuals. Using immunoSEQ multiplex PCR, the repertoire was profiled, and TCRdb retains in-frame clones only, with some absent. The sample yields hundreds of thousands of clones, 95% to 98% seen once. Naive CD8 cells lacked CD45RO and underwent positive selection for CCR7, leaving out terminally differentiated effector memory CD45RA+ cells. The specimen sequenced was naive CD8+ T cells sorted from blood. The source of these receptors is a man aged 25 to 40 in good health.

This clone is a singleton in its sample. The CDR3 DNA follows: TGTGCCAGCAGCTCAACCGGGGGCACAACTAATGAAAAACTGTTTTTT. Protein product: CASSSTGGTTNEKLFF. The J gene is TRBJ1-4, the V gene TRBV11-2; possible D gene TRBD1, 6 bases. CDR3 length: 16 residues. Trimming removed 4 bases from V and 0 bases from J, with 12 bases in between. Per the germline V gene, CDR1 is SGHAT and CDR2 is FQNNGV.

The CDR3 here is CASSDSGFNQPQHF. In nucleotides, the CDR3 is TGTGCCAGCAGTGACTCGGGGTTTAATCAGCCCCAGCATTTT. This chain uses TRBV2 with TRBJ1-5; D unclear. Trimming shortened V by 3 bases and J by 4 bases, and 10 bases separated the two germline ends. Germline V gene data show CDR1 as SNHLY and CDR2 as FYNNEI. There are 14 residues in the CDR3.

The chain recombines TRBV5-5 with TRBJ2-7; 9 nucleotides match TRBD2. With 3 bases clipped from V and 1 base from J, the junction kept 5 bases outside the gene matches. CDR1 is SGHKS and CDR2 is YYEKEE in the germline V gene (reference sequence). CDR3 length: 15 amino acids. In DNA, the CDR3 is TGTGCCAGCAGCTCCACTAGCGGGCGGTCCTACGAGCAGTACTTC. It yields the protein CASSSTSGRSYEQYF.

The chain has TRBV6-1 and TRBJ2-5; D might be TRBD1 or TRBD2, each matching 5 bases. The CDR3 sequence is 10 residues long. Looked up from germline, CDR1 is MNHNS and CDR2 is SASEGT. Trimming stripped 8 bases from V and 5 bases from J, with 6 bases between. The CDR3 sequence: CASEGETQYF. The DNA for the CDR3 is TGTGCCAGCGAGGGGGAGACCCAGTACTTC.

V and J are TRBV4-2 and TRBJ2-2, with 10 bases that match TRBD2. The germline CDR1 and CDR2 sequences are LGHNA and YNFKEQ. The CDR3 covers 14 residues. Trimming at V came to 3 bases and at J to 8 bases, leaving 3 bases not matched to a gene. The CDR3 region is CASSHSGRTGELFF. The CDR3 nucleotides read TGTGCCAGCAGCCATAGCGGGAGGACAGGGGAGCTGTTTTTT.

This clone appeared once. Other DNA sequences within the sample encode an identical CDR3. The chain carries TRBV27 and TRBJ2-7; 8 positions agree with TRBD1. The CDR3 is made up of 13 amino acids. V was clipped by 6 bases and J by 6 bases; unmatched bases: 7. Germline CDR1 and CDR2: MNHEY and SMNVEV (reference sequence). DNA for the CDR3: TGTGCCAGCAGCCTGGACAGGGCCCGCGAGCAGTACTTC. Encoded protein: CASSLDRAREQYF.

The chain links TRBV9 to TRBJ2-2; the match to TRBD1 covers 8 bases. The CDR3 totals 15 residues. The germline CDR1 and CDR2 sequences are SGDLS and YYNGEE. After removal of 5 bases from V and 2 bases from J, the junction contained 5 bases not matched to a gene. The CDR3 nucleotides are TGTGCCAGCAGGAGGACAGGGAGTAACACCGGGGAGCTGTTTTTT. It is translated as CASRRTGSNTGELFF.

This chain joins TRBV14 and TRBJ2-2, with no clear D. The CDR3 spans 16 residues. V dropped 0 bases and J dropped 8 bases, with 16 bases sitting between them. In germline, CDR1 is SGHDN, CDR2 FVKESK. CDR3 bases: TGTGCCAGCAGCCAAGAGGCGAACTGGTTGCTGGGGGAGCTGTTTTTT. It is translated as CASSQEANWLLGELFF.